One and the same sample provided the 18 T cell receptor beta chains below, sequenced in a study of cytomegalovirus exposure and HLA in healthy donors (dated by TCRdb to 2015 to 2018). The library was generated by the immunoSEQ multiplex PCR assay. A mixture of 60 forward primers for TCR Vbeta segments and 13 reverse primers for TCR Jbeta segments was used in the multiplex PCR. This immuneACCESS table, as held by TCRdb, lists in-frame sequences with V and J called but not all clones. Of the missing ones, under half trace to an unresolved V gene in checked studies; the others have no known cause. This sample is represented by roughly 200,000 clones; approximately 85% of them were singletons. The top ten clonotypes cover about 2.5% of the sample. Sequences were obtained from PBMCs. These receptors all stem from a woman aged 45-65 years in good health and CMV-seronegative.

This clone was detected only once. The chain recombines TRBV5-4 with TRBJ2-1, with 9 bases aligning to TRBD1. Germline-derived CDR1 and CDR2 are SGHNT and YYREEE (reference sequence). V dropped 4 bases and J dropped 0; count of bases not matched to a gene: 8. This CDR3 region has 17 residues. The CDR3 region has the DNA TGTGCCAGCAGCGCGCTACAGGGGGCTGACTCCTACAATGAGCAGTTCTTC. It codes for CASSALQGADSYNEQFF.

The chain combines TRBV5-6 with TRBJ2-1; D gene ambiguous. V was cut by 0 bases and J by 12 bases, with 13 bases left in between. The germline gives CDR1 SGHDT, CDR2 YYEEEE. CDR3 length equals 13 residues. CDR3 sequence: CASSLADTRRQFF. CDR3 sequence (DNA): TGTGCCAGCAGCTTGGCCGACACGAGAAGGCAGTTCTTC.

This clone has only one observation. CDR3 nucleotides: TGTGCCAGCAGGCGGACAGCCTATGGCTACACCTTC. Its protein product is CASRRTAYGYTF. The chain couples TRBV6-1 to TRBJ1-2; D is perhaps TRBD1 (6 bases). The CDR3 totals 12 residues. The V gene's germline CDR1 is MNHNS and CDR2 SASEGT. V was shortened by 6 bases and J by 4 bases, with 9 bases between the two germline ends.

This chain links TRBV27 with TRBJ2-7; TRBD1 matches 7 bases. Germline CDR1 and CDR2: MNHEY and SMNVEV (reference sequence). The CDR3 contains 14 residues. V lost 4 bases and J lost 3; bases outside the gene matches: 6. CDR3 DNA: TGTGCCAGCAGTTCGGGACAGAAGCTCTACGAGCAGTACTTC. Protein: CASSSGQKLYEQYF.

V usage is TRBV18 and J usage is TRBJ1-4, with D unclear. Trimming took 6 bases from V and 0 from J, leaving 11 bases between them. This CDR3 spans 15 amino acids. The germline V gene has CDR1 KGHSH and CDR2 LQKENI. This CDR3 reads CASSLLPATNEKLFF. The CDR3 DNA reads as TGTGCCAGCTCTCTCCTTCCGGCAACTAATGAAAAACTGTTTTTT.

The chain joins TRBV18 to TRBJ2-1, with 9 bases aligning to TRBD2. This CDR3 is 15 amino acids long. In germline, CDR1 is KGHSH, CDR2 LQKENI. V shed 4 bases, J shed 5 bases, and the junction held 6 bases outside the gene matches. The CDR3 here is CASSLRTSDHNEQFF. In DNA, the CDR3 is TGTGCCAGCTCACTACGGACTAGCGACCACAATGAGCAGTTCTTC.

The V call is TRBV30, the J call TRBJ1-3; TRBD1 is a possible D gene (6 bases). Germline CDR1 and CDR2: GTSNPN and SVGIG (reference sequence). This CDR3 has 14 residues. V gave up 2 bases and J gave up 3 bases, with 11 bases separating them. DNA for the CDR3: TGTGCCTGGAGTCCAGGGGTTTTTGGAAACACCATATATTTT. Amino acid sequence: CAWSPGVFGNTIYF.

The chain's CDR3 is CASSGTRSSYEQYF. The CDR3 nucleotides read TGTGCCAGCAGCGGGACTCGGTCGTCCTACGAGCAGTACTTC. The rearrangement links TRBV7-9 to TRBJ2-7, with a tentative D call TRBD2 (6 bases). Germline assignment: CDR1 SEHNR and CDR2 FQNEAQ (reference sequence). Trimming removed 5 bases from V and 1 base from J, with 12 bases in between. The CDR3 loop spans 14 amino acids.

This chain joins TRBV28 and TRBJ1-1; D unresolved. The CDR3 is 13 residues long. Germline V CDR1 and CDR2: MDHEN, SYDVKM. Trimming stripped 3 bases from V and 10 bases from J, with 15 bases between. CDR3 sequence reads: CASSFAPRWVAFF. CDR3 nucleotides: TGTGCCAGCAGTTTCGCGCCGCGGTGGGTAGCTTTCTTT.

The chain employs TRBV18 and TRBJ1-5; 10 bases are a match to TRBD1. V lost 3 bases and J lost 7; bases outside the gene matches: 6. Per the germline V gene, CDR1 is KGHSH and CDR2 is LQKENI. CDR3 length: 15 amino acids. Written as DNA, the CDR3 is TGTGCCAGCTCACCCCAGACAGGGGGCGGACAGCCCCAGCATTTT. Translation gives CASSPQTGGGQPQHF.

V gene TRBV27 combines with J gene TRBJ1-1, with D uncertain. The germline V gene has CDR1 MNHEY and CDR2 SMNVEV (reference sequence). This CDR3 comprises 16 residues. V shed 2 bases and J shed 3 bases, with 16 bases lying between them. The CDR3 bases are TGTGCCAGCAGTTTAAGTCTTGCGGGGTACGACACTGAAGCTTTCTTT. Its protein product is CASSLSLAGYDTEAFF.

The rearrangement joins TRBV2 to TRBJ2-5, with a tentative D call TRBD2 (5 bases). TRBJ2-7 explains the end of the DNA better; the J call may be wrong. There are 16 residues in the CDR3. In germline, CDR1 is SNHLY, CDR2 FYNNEI. CDR3 residues: CASSEAEASYSYEQYF. For the CDR3, the DNA is TGTGCCAGCAGTGAAGCGGAGGCCAGCTACTCCTACGAGCAGTACTTC.

The chain carries TRBV29-1 and TRBJ1-1; 7 bases map to TRBD1. The V gene end was trimmed by 7 bases and the J gene end by 0 bases; junction bases not matched to a gene: 11. Per germline, CDR1 SQVTM and CDR2 ANQGSEA. There are 15 residues in the CDR3. This CDR3 reads CSGQGLSWLNTEAFF. The CDR3 DNA sequence: TGCAGCGGACAGGGACTGTCCTGGCTGAACACTGAAGCTTTCTTT.

This chain uses TRBV5-1 with TRBJ2-1; TRBD2 matches at 10 bases. The CDR3 has 18 amino acids. The V and J ends lost 0 bases and 6 bases, in that order; junction bases with no gene match: 12. Germline CDR1 SGHRS, CDR2 YFSETQ. CDR3 in amino acids: CASSLVASGRPLSNEQFF. The CDR3, as DNA: TGCGCCAGCAGCTTGGTGGCTAGCGGGAGACCCCTATCCAATGAGCAGTTCTTC.

This rearrangement joins TRBV27 to TRBJ2-1; 8 bases are a match to TRBD2. The CDR3 is 15 residues long. Germline V gene data show CDR1 as MNHEY and CDR2 as SMNVEV (reference sequence). V dropped 3 bases and J dropped 8; count of bases not matched to a gene: 9. Written as DNA, the CDR3 is TGTGCCAGCAGTTTGGCTCCCAGCGGGAGATATGAGCAGTTCTTC. Its translation: CASSLAPSGRYEQFF.

This clone was counted a few times. This chain uses TRBV6-1 with TRBJ1-2; TRBD1 agrees at 9 bases. Germline-derived CDR1 and CDR2 are MNHNS and SASEGT. CDR3 length: 15 amino acids. J was trimmed by 3 bases and V by 6 bases; bases with no gene match: 8. CDR3 DNA sequence: TGTGCCAGCAGCCCGGGACAGGGAGTTGACTATGGCTACACCTTC. Amino acids: CASSPGQGVDYGYTF.

CDR3 amino acids: CASITRSNTEAFF. In DNA, the CDR3 is TGTGCCAGCATCACAAGATCGAACACTGAAGCTTTCTTT. The gene calls are TRBV28 and TRBJ1-1; D gene unclear. The CDR3 length is 13 residues. V shed 7 bases and J shed 1 base, with 10 bases lying between them. Germline loops: CDR1 MDHEN, CDR2 SYDVKM.

The V and J genes are TRBV27 and TRBJ1-5; TRBD1 agrees at 10 bases. Trimming at V came to 5 bases and at J to 2 bases, leaving 21 bases not matched to a gene. This CDR3 is built from 21 residues. Germline CDR1 is MNHEY and CDR2 is SMNVEV (reference sequence). CDR3 coding DNA: TGTGCCAGCAGTCCCTCAATTTGGGACAGGGGAGTGACGTGGGGCAATCAGCCCCAGCATTTT. Its protein product is CASSPSIWDRGVTWGNQPQHF.